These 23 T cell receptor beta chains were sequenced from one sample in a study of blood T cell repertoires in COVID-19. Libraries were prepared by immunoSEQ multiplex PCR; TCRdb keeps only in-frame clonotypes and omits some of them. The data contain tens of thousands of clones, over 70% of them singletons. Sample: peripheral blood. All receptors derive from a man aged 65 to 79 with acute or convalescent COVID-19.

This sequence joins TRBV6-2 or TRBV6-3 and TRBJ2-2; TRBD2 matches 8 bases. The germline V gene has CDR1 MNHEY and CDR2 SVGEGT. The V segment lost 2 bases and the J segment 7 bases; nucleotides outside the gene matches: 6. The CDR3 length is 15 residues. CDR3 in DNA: TGTGCCAGCAGTTACCGGGCAGCGGGAGTCGGGGAGCTGTTTTTT. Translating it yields CASSYRAAGVGELFF.

CDR3 residues: CASSQMTGGNSPLHF. The CDR3 DNA reads TGTGCCAGCAGCCAAATGACAGGGGGGAATTCACCCCTCCACTTT. The chain joins TRBV9 to TRBJ1-6; 9 bases agree with TRBD1. J gave up 7 bases and V 4 bases, and 6 bases lay outside the gene matches. The CDR3 covers 15 residues. Germline V gives CDR1 SGDLS, CDR2 YYNGEE.

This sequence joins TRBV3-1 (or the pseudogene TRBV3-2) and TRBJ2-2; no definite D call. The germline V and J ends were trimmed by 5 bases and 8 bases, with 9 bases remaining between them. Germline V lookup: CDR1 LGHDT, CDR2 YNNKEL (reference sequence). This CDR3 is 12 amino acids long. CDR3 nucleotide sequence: TGTGCCAGCAGCACTCTCCGGGGGGAGCTGTTTTTT. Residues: CASSTLRGELFF.

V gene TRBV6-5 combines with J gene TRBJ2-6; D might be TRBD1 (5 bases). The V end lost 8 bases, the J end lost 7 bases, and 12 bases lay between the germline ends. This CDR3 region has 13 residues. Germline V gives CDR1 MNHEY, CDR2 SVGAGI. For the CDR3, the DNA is TGTGCCAGCCTATCAGGGAAAGCCAACGTCCTGACTTTC. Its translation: CASLSGKANVLTF.

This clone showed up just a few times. In DNA, the CDR3 is TGTGCCAGCAGCCCTTCCTTCAGCACTGAAGCTTTCTTT. It encodes CASSPSFSTEAFF. The V call is TRBV7-3, the J call TRBJ1-1, with D unclear. The V end was cut by 5 bases, the J end by 4 bases, with 11 bases between. The CDR3 contains 13 residues. CDR1 and CDR2 from the germline V gene are SGHTA and FQGTGA. Variable domain in full (rest from reference TRBV7-3 and TRBJ1-1): GAGVSQTPSNKVTEKGKYVELRCDPISGHTALYWYRQSLGQGPEFLIYFQGTGAADDSGLPNDRFFAVRPEGSVSTLKIQRTERGDSAVYLCASSPSFSTEAFFGQGTRLTVV.

CDR3 nucleotide sequence: TGTGCCAGCAGTAAAGACAGGGCCACAGATACGCAGTATTTT. As protein: CASSKDRATDTQYF. The chain couples TRBV27 to TRBJ2-3; 7 nucleotides line up with TRBD1. The germline V gene has CDR1 MNHEY and CDR2 SMNVEV (reference sequence). With 5 bases clipped from V and 2 bases from J, the junction kept 4 bases outside the gene matches. The CDR3 sequence is 14 residues long.

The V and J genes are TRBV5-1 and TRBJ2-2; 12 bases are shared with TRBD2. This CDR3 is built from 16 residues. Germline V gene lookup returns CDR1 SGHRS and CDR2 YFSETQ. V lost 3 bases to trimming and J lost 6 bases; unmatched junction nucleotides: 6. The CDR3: CASSSLTSGSAGELFF. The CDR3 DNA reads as TGCGCCAGCAGCTCTCTGACTAGCGGGAGCGCCGGGGAGCTGTTTTTT.

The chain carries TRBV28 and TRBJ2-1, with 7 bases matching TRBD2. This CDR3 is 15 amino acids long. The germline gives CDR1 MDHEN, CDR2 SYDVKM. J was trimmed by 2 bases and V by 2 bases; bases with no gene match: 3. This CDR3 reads CASSLPSGAYNEQFF. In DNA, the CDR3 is TGTGCCAGCAGTTTACCTAGCGGTGCCTACAATGAGCAGTTCTTC.

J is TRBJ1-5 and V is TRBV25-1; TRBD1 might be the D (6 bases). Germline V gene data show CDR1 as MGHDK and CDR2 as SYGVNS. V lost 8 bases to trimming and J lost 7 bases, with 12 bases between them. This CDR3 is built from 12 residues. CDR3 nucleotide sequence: TGTGCCAGCCGTGGAAGGGGGCAGCCCCAGCATTTT. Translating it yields CASRGRGQPQHF.

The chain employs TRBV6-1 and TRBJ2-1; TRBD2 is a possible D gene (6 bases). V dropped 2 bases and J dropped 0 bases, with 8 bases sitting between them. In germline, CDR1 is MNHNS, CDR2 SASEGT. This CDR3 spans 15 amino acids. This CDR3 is CASSELASSYNEQFF. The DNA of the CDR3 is TGTGCCAGCAGTGAACTAGCGAGCTCCTACAATGAGCAGTTCTTC.

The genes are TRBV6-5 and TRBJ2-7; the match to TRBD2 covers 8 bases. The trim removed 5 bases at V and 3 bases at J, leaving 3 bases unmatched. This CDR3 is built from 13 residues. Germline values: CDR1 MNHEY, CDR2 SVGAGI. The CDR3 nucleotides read TGTGCCAGCAGTAGTACTAGCGGCTACGAGCAGTACTTC. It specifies CASSSTSGYEQYF.

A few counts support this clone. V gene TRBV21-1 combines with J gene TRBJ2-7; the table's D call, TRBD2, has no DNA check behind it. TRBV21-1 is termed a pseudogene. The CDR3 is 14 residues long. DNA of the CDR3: TGTGCCAGCAGCACCAGAGCGGTCTCCTACGAGCAGTACTTC. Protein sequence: CASSTRAVSYEQYF.

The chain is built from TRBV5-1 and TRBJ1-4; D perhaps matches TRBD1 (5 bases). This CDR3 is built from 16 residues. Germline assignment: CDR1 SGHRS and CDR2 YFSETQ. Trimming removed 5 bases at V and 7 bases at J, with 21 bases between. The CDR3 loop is CASRRTPAGRVEKLFF. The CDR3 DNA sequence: TGCGCCAGCAGGAGAACCCCCGCGGGGCGGGTTGAAAAACTGTTTTTT.

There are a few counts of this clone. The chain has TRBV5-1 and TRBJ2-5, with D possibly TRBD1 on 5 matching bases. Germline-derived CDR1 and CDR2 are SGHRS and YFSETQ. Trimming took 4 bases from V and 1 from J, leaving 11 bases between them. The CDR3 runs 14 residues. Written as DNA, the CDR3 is TGCGCCAGCAGCCCCTGGCAGGGCCAAGAGACCCAGTACTTC. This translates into CASSPWQGQETQYF.

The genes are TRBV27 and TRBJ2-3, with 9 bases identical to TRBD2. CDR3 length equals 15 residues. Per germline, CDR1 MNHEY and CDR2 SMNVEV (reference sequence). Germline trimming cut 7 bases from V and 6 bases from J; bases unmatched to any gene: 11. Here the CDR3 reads CASIRRGGREDTQYF. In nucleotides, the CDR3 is TGTGCCAGCATCCGGCGGGGCGGGAGGGAGGATACGCAGTATTTT.

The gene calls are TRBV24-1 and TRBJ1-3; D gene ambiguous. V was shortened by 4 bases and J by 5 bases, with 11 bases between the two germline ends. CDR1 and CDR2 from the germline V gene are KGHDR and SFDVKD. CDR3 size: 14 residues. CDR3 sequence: CATSDSDGRNTIYF. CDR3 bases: TGTGCCACCAGTGACTCGGACGGGAGAAACACCATATATTTT.

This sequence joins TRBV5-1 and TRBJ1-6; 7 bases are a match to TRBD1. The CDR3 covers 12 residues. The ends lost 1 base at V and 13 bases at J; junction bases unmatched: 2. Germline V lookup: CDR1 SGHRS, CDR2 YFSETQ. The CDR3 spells CASSLPGQPLHF. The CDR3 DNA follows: TGCGCCAGCAGCTTGCCGGGACAGCCCCTCCACTTT.

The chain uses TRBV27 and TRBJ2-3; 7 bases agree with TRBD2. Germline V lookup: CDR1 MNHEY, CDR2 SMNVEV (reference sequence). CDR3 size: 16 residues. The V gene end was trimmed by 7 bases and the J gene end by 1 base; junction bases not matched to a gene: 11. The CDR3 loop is CASTQLAGARTDTQYF. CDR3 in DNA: TGTGCCAGCACCCAGTTGGCGGGAGCCCGCACAGATACGCAGTATTTT.

DNA of the CDR3: TGTGCCAGTAGTCAACAGGGGGTAAATCAGCCCCAGCATTTT. Translated: CASSQQGVNQPQHF. The chain recombines TRBV19 with TRBJ1-5; 8 positions match TRBD1. This CDR3 contains 14 residues. In germline, CDR1 is LNHDA, CDR2 SQIVND (reference sequence). Trimming cost V 5 bases and J 4 bases; bases outside gene matches: 4.

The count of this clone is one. CDR3 region: CASSQERGGYEQYF. DNA of the CDR3: TGTGCCAGCAGCCAAGAGAGGGGGGGCTACGAGCAGTACTTC. J is TRBJ2-7 and V is TRBV3-1 (or the pseudogene TRBV3-2); weak D call: TRBD2 (7 bases). The V gene lost 0 bases and the J gene lost 3 bases, with 9 bases spanning the gap. Germline assignment: CDR1 LGHDT and CDR2 YNNKEL (reference sequence). The CDR3 spans 14 residues.

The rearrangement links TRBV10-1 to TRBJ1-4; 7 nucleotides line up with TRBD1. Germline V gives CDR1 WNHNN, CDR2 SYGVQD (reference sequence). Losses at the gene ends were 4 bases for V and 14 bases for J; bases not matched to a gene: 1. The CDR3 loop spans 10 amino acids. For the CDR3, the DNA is TGCGCCAGCAGTGCGACAGGGCTGTTTTTT. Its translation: CASSATGLFF.

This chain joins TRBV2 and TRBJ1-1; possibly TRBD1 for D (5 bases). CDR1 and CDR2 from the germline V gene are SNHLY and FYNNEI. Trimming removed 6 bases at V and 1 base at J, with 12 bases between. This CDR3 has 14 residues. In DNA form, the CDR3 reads TGTGCCAGCAGCCGGGGGGGACCGAACACTGAAGCTTTCTTT. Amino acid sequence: CASSRGGPNTEAFF.

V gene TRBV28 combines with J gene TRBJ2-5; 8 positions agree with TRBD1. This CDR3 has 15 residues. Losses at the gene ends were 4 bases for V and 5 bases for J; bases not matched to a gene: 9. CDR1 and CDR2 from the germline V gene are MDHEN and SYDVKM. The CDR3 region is CASSYDRGQRETQYF. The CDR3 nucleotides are TGTGCCAGCAGTTACGACAGGGGCCAGCGGGAGACCCAGTACTTC.